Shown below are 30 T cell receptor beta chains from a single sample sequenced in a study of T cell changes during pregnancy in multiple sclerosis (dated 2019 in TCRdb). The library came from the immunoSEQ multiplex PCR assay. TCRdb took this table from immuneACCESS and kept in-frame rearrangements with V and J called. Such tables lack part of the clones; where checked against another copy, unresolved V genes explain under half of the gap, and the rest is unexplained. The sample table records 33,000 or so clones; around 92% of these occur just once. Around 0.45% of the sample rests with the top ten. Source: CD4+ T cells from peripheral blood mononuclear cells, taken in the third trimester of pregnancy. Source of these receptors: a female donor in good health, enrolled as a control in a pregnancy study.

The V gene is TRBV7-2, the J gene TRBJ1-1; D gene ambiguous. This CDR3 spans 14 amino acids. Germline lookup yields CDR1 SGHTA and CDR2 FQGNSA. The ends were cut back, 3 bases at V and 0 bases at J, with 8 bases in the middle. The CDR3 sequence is CASSLAGMNTEAFF. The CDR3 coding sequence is TGTGCCAGCAGCTTGGCGGGGATGAACACTGAAGCTTTCTTT.

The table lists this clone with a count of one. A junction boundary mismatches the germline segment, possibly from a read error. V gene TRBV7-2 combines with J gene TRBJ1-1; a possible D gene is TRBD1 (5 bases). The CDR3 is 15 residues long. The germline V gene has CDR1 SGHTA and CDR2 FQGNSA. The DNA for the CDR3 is TGTGCCAGCAGCCCATCACTGGGGCAGAACACTGGAGCTTTCTTT. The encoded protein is CASSPSLGQNTGAFF.

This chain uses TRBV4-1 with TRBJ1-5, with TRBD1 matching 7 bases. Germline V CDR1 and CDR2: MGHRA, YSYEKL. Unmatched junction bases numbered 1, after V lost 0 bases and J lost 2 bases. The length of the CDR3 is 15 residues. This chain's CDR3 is CASSQEGTGNQPQHF. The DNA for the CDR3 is TGCGCCAGCAGCCAAGAAGGGACAGGCAATCAGCCCCAGCATTTT.

DNA for the CDR3: TGCGCCAGCAGCCAACAGGGGGCGAATCGTCAAAACATTCAGTACTTC. Translation gives CASSQQGANRQNIQYF. The chain employs TRBV4-1 and TRBJ2-4; TRBD1 matches at 8 bases. The CDR3 is made up of 16 amino acids. CDR1 is MGHRA, CDR2 YSYEKL, per germline. J gave up 5 bases and V 2 bases, and 8 bases lay outside the gene matches.

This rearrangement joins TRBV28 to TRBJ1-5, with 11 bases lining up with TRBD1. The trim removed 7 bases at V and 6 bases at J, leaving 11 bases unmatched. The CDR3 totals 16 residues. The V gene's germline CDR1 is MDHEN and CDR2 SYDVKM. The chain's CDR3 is CASTPLYGTGGQPQHF. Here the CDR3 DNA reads TGTGCCAGCACCCCATTGTACGGGACAGGGGGTCAGCCCCAGCATTTT.

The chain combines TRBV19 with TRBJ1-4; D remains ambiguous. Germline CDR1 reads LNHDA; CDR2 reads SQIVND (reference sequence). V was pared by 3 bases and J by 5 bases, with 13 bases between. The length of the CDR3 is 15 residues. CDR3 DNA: TGTGCCAGTAGTATCGATGCCCGAGGGAATGAAAAACTGTTTTTT. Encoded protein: CASSIDARGNEKLFF.

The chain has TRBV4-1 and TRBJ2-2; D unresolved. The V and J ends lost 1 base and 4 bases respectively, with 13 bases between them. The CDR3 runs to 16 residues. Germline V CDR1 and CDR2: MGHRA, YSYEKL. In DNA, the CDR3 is TGCGCCAGCAGCCAAGGTCGATACACCGCCACCGGGGAGCTGTTTTTT. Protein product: CASSQGRYTATGELFF.

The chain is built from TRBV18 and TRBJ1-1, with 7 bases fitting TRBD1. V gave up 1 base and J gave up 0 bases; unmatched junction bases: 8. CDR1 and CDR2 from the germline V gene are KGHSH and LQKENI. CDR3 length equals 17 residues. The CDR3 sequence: CASSPRQGDLMNTEAFF. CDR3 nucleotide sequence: TGTGCCAGCTCACCACGACAGGGAGATCTAATGAACACTGAAGCTTTCTTT.

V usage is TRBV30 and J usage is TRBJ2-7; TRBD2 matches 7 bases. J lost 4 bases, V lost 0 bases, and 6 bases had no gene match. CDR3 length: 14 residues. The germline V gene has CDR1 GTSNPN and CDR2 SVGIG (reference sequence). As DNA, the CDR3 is TGTGCCTGGAGTGTAACGGGGGGAGTATACGAGCAGTACTTC. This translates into CAWSVTGGVYEQYF.

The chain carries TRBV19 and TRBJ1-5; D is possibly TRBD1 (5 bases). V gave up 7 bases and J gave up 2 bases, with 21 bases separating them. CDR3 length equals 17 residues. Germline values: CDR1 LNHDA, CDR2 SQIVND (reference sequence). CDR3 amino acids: CASTRTESPRGNQPQHF. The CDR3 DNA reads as TGTGCCAGTACGCGAACAGAGTCCCCCAGGGGCAATCAGCCCCAGCATTTT.

CDR3 coding DNA: TGTGCCTGGAGTGTAGGAGGGTCCACTGAAGCTTTCTTT. This gives the protein CAWSVGGSTEAFF. The chain is built from TRBV30 and TRBJ1-1; no clear D gene. Trimming shortened V by 0 bases and J by 4 bases, and 9 bases separated the two germline ends. This CDR3 is 13 amino acids long. CDR1 and CDR2 (germline): GTSNPN, SVGIG (reference sequence).

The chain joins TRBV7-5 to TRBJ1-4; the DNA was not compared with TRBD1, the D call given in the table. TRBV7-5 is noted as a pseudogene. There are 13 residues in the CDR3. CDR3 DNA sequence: TGTGCCAGAAGCCGGTGTCCAGGGGTCAAACTGTTTTTT. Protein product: CARSRCPGVKLFF.

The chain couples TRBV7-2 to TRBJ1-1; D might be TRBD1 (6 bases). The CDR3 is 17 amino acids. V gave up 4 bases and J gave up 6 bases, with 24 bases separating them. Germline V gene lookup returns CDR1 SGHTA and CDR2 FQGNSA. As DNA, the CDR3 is TGTGCCAGCAGCTACCTCGGGGGGGCCTCCACTGGGGCTGAAGCTTTCTTT. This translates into CASSYLGGASTGAEAFF.

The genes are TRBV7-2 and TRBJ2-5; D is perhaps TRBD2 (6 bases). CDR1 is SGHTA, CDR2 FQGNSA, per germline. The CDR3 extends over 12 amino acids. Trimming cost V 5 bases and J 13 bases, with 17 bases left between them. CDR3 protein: CASSPMLARSYF. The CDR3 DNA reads TGTGCCAGCAGCCCCATGCTAGCGAGGTCGTACTTC.

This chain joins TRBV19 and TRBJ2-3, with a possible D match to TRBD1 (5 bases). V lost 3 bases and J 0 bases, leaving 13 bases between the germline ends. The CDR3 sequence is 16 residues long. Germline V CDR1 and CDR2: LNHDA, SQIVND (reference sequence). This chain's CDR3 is CASSMRQGLSTDTQYF. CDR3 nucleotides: TGTGCCAGTAGTATGAGGCAGGGCTTGAGCACAGATACGCAGTATTTT.

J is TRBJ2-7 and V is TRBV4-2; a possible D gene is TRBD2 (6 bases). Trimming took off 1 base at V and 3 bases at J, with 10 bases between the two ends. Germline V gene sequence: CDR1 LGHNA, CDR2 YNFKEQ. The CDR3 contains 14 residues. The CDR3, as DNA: TGTGCCAGCAGCCAAGGCGGGACCGGCTACGAGCAGTACTTC. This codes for CASSQGGTGYEQYF.

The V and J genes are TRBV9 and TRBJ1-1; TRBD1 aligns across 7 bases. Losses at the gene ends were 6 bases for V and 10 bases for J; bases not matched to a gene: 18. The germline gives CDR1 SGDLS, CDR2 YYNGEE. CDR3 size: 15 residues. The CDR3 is CASIPAGQDRRGAFF. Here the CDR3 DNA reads TGTGCCAGCATTCCGGCCGGACAGGATCGAAGGGGAGCTTTCTTT.

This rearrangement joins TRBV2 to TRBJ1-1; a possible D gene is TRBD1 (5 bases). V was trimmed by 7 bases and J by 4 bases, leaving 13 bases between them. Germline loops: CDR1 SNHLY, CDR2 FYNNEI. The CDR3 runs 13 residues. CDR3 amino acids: CASKGRVGTEAFF. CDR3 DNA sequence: TGTGCCAGCAAGGGCAGGGTTGGCACTGAAGCTTTCTTT.

CDR3 DNA sequence: TGTGCCAGCAGCCTATCCGGGACTAGCACAGATACGCAGTATTTT. Translating gives CASSLSGTSTDTQYF. The V gene is TRBV7-3, the J gene TRBJ2-3; D perhaps matches TRBD2 (6 bases). Trimming cost V 5 bases and J 0 bases, with 12 bases left between them. Germline V gives CDR1 SGHTA, CDR2 FQGTGA. CDR3 length equals 15 residues.

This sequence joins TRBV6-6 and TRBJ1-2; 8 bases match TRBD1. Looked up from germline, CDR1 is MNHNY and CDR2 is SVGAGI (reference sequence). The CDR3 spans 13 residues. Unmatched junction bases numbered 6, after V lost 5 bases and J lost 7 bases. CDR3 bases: TGTGCCAGCAGTCGGGACAGGACCGGTGGCTACACCTTC. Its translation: CASSRDRTGGYTF.

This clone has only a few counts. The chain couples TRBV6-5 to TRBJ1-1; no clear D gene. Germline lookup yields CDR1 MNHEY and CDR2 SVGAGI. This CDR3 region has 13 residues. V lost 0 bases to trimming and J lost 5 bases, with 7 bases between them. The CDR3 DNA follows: TGTGCCAGCAGTTACTCCCAGCGGACTGAAGCTTTCTTT. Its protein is CASSYSQRTEAFF.

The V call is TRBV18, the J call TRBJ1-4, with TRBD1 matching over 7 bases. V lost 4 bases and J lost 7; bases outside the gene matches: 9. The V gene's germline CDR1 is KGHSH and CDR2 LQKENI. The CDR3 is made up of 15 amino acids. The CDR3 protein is CASSRITQGSEKLFF. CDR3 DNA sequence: TGTGCCAGCTCACGAATTACACAGGGGTCTGAAAAACTGTTTTTT.

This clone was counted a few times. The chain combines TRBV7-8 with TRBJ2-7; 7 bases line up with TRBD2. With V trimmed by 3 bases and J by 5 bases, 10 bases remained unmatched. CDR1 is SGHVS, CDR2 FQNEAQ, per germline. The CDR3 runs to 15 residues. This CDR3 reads CASSLRGGGRNEQYF. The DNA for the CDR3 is TGTGCCAGCAGCTTGCGCGGGGGAGGGAGAAACGAGCAGTACTTC.

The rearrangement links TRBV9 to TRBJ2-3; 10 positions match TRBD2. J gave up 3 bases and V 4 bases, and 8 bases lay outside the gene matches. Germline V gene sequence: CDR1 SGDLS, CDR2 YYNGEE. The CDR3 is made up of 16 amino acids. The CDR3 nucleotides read TGTGCCAGCAGCCGACGAACTAGCGGGGAGACAGATACGCAGTATTTT. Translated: CASSRRTSGETDTQYF.

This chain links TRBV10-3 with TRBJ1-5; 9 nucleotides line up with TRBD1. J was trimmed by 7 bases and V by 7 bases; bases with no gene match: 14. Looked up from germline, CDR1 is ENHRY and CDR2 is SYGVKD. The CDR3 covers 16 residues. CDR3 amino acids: CAIISTGTGISQPQHF. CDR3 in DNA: TGTGCCATCATTTCGACCGGGACAGGGATTTCGCAGCCCCAGCATTTT.

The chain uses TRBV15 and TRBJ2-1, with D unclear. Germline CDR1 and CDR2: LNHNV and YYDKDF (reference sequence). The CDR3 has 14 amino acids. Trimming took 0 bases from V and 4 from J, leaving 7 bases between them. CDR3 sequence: CATSRDRPYNEQFF. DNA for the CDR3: TGTGCCACCAGCAGAGACAGGCCGTACAATGAGCAGTTCTTC.

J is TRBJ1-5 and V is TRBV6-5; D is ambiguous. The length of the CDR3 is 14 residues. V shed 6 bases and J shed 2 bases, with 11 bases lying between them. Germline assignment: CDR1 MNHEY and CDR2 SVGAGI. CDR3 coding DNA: TGTGCCAGCAGGGTGAACATCGGCAATCAGCCCCAGCATTTT. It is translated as CASRVNIGNQPQHF.

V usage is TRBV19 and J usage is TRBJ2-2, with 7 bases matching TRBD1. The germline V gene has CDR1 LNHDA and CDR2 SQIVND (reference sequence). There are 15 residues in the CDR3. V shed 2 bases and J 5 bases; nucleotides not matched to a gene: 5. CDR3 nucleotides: TGTGCCAGTAGTATAAGAGGGGGCGTAACCGGGGAGCTGTTTTTT. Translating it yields CASSIRGGVTGELFF.

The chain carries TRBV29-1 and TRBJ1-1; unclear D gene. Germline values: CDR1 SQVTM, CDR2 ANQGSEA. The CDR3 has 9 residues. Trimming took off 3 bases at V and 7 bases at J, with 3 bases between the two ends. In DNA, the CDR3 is TGCAGCGTTGACGGTGAAGCTTTCTTT. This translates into CSVDGEAFF.

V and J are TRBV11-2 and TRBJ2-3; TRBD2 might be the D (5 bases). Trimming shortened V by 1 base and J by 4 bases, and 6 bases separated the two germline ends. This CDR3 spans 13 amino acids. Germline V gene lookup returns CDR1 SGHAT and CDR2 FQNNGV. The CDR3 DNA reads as TGTGCCAGCAGCTTAGGGGGAGCAGATACGCAGTATTTT. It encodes CASSLGGADTQYF.